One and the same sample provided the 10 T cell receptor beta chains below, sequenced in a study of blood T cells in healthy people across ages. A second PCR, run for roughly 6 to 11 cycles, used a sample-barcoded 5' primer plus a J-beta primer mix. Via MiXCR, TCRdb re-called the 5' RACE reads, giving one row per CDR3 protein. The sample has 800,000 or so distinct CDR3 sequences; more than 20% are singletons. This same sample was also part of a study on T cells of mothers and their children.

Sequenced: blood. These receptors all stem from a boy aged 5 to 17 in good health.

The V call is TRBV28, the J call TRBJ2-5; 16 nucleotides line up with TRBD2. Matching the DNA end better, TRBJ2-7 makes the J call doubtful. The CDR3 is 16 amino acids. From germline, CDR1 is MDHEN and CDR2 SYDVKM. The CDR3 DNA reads TGTGCCAGCAGTTTAGGGACTAGCGGGAGGGCCTACGAGCAGTACTTC. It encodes CASSLGTSGRAYEQYF.

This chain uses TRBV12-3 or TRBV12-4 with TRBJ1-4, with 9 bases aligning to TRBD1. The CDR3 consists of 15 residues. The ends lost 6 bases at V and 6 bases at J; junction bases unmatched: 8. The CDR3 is CASRPGTGYDEKLFF. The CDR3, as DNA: TGTGCCAGCAGGCCAGGGACAGGGTACGATGAAAAACTGTTTTTT.

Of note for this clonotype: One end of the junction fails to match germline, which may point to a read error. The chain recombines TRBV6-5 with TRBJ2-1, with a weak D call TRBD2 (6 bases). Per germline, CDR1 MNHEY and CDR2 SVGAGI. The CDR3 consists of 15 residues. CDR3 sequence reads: CASRFGGEVYNERFF. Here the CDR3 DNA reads TGTGCCAGCAGATTCGGGGGAGAGGTCTACAATGAGCGGTTCTTC.

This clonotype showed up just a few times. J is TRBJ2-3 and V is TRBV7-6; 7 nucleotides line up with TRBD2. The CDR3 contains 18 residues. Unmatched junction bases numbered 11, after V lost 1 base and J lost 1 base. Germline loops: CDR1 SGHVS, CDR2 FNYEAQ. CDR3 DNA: TGTGCCAGCAGCTTAGAGTTCCTAGCGGCGACTGGCACAGATACGCAGTATTTT. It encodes CASSLEFLAATGTDTQYF.

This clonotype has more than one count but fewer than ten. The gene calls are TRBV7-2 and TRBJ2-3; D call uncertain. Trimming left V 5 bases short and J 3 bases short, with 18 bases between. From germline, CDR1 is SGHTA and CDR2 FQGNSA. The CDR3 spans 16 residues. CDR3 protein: CASSPTPIALTDTQYF. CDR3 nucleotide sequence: TGTGCCAGCAGCCCCACCCCTATAGCATTAACAGATACGCAGTATTTT.

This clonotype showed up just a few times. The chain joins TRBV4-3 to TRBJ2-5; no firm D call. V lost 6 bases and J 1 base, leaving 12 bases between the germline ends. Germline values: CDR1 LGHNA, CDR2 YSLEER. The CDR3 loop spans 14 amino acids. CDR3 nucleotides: TGCGCCAGCAGTTCACGGGCCATCCAAGAGACCCAGTACTTC. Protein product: CASSSRAIQETQYF.

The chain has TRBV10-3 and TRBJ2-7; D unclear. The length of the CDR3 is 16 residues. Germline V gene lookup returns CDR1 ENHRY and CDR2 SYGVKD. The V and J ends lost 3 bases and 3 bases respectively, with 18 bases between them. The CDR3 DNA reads TGTGCCATCAGTGACCCGGACCCCCAAGTGGACTACGAGCAGTACTTC. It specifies CAISDPDPQVDYEQYF.

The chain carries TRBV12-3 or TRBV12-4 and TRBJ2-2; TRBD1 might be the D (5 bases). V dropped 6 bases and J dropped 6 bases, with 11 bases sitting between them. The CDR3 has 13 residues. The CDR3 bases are TGTGCCAGCAGAGCCCAGGGCTCCGGGGAGCTGTTTTTT. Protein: CASRAQGSGELFF.

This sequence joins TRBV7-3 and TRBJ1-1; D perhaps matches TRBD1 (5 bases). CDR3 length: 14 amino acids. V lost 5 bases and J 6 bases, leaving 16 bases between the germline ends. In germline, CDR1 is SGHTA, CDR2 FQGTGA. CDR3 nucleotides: TGTGCCAGCAGCCCTGGGGGGAGCCTTGCTGAAGCTTTCTTT. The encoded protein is CASSPGGSLAEAFF.

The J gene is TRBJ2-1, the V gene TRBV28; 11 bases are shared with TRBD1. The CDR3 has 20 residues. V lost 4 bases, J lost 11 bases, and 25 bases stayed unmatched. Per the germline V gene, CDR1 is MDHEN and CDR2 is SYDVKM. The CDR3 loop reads CASSSPSTPGTGGSTDKQFF. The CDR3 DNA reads TGTGCCAGCAGTTCCCCCAGCACACCCGGGACAGGGGGAAGTACCGATAAGCAGTTCTTC.